This is a list of T cell receptor beta chains from one sample in a study of blood T cell repertoires in COVID-19. The repertoire was sequenced with immunoSEQ multiplex PCR; TCRdb's copy has only in-frame clones and lacks some. The sample contains fewer than 350,000 clones, 75% to 90% of which appear only once. Sequenced sample: PBMCs or T cells enriched from blood (not recorded which). The origin of the receptors is a woman under 40 who had been exposed to COVID-19. CDR3s include the opening cysteine and the closing phenylalanine or tryptophan. A D gene is named only where the DNA matches it firmly. A row's size may be missing; if present it is once, few, many or a size class.

D	size	V	J	DNA	CDR3
TRBD1	-	TRBV5-1	TRBJ1-2	TGCGCCAGCAGCCCGGAAACGGGACAGCCTTACTATGGCTACACCTTC	CASSPETGQPYYGYTF
-	-	TRBV27	TRBJ1-2	TGTGCCAGCAGTCTAATAGGGACACCCTTGGATGGCTACACCTTC	CASSLIGTPLDGYTF
-	-	TRBV5-1	TRBJ1-4	TGCGCCAGCAGCCCCGGACAAATTGCAACTAATGAAAAACTGTTTTTT	CASSPGQIATNEKLFF
-	-	TRBV6-1	TRBJ1-6	TGTGCCAGCAGTGAGAACAGGGCGAATAATTCACCCCTCCACTTT	CASSENRANNSPLHF
-	-	TRBV28	TRBJ2-5	TGTGCCAGCAGCCCTCTGGGGCGGGATGGAGAGACCCAGTACTTC	CASSPLGRDGETQYF
-	-	TRBV5-1	TRBJ2-3	TGCGCCAGCAGCCACCCCGCCCGAACCGAAGAGATCACAGATACGCAGTATTTT	CASSHPARTEEITDTQYF
-	-	TRBV12-3/TRBV12-4	TRBJ2-3	TGTGCCAGCAGACCGACTAGGACAAATACGCAGTATTTT	CASRPTRTNTQYF
-	once	TRBV3-1/TRBV3-2	TRBJ2-7	TGTGCCAGCAGCCAAGGAGTGGCGGTGAGCTACGAGCAGTACTTC	CASSQGVAVSYEQYF
-	-	TRBV2	TRBJ2-7	TGTGCCAGCAGTAGCTCTTCATCCGGCGAGCAGTACTTC	CASSSSSSGEQYF
-	-	TRBV5-4	TRBJ2-7	TGTGCCAGCAGCTTGAGACTGGACAGTTCCTACGAGCAGTACTTC	CASSLRLDSSYEQYF
-	-	TRBV20-1	TRBJ1-2	TGCAGTGCTAAACAGCTCTTCGGCTACACCTTC	CSAKQLFGYTF
-	-	TRBV5-8	TRBJ1-5	TGTGCCAGCAGCTTTAGAGTCCCTAGCAATCAGCCCCAGCATTTT	CASSFRVPSNQPQHF
-	-	TRBV28	TRBJ1-5	TGTGCCAGCAGTACGCCCGGTGATGGCAATCAGCCCCAGCATTTT	CASSTPGDGNQPQHF
TRBD1	-	TRBV7-9	TRBJ1-1	TGTGCCAGCAGCGGCGCAGGGGGAGCTTTCTTT	CASSGAGGAFF
TRBD2	-	TRBV4-2	TRBJ2-3	TGTGCCAGCAGCCAAGAAACCCCCACGGTAGCGGGGTTTAATACGCAGTATTTT	CASSQETPTVAGFNTQYF
-	-	TRBV7-3	TRBJ2-1	TGTGCCAGCAGCTTTAAAGCGGGTGAGCAGTTCTTC	CASSFKAGEQFF
TRBD1	-	TRBV9	TRBJ1-1	TGTGCCAGCAGCACACGGACAGGGGTCGGGAACACTGAAGCTTTCTTT	CASSTRTGVGNTEAFF
-	few	TRBV23-1	TRBJ2-3	TGCGCCACCAAACTAGTCGGCACGCAGTATTTT	CATKLVGTQYF
-	-	TRBV18	TRBJ1-6	TGTGCCAGCTCACCACCAGGGGGATCGACCCTCCACTTT	CASSPPGGSTLHF
-	-	TRBV4-1	TRBJ1-1	TGCGCCAGCAGCCCCCTGGCCCAGGGGTTGACTGAAGCTTTCTTT	CASSPLAQGLTEAFF
-	once	TRBV4-2	TRBJ2-7	TGTGCCAGCAGCCATCTCGGGGGGACAACCTACGAGCAGTACTTC	CASSHLGGTTYEQYF
TRBD2	-	TRBV28	TRBJ2-1	TGTGCCAGCAGTTCGGGACTAGCGGGAGTATGGGAGCAGTTCTTC	CASSSGLAGVWEQFF
-	-	TRBV30	TRBJ2-5	TGTGCCTGGAGTCCGGGGGAGACCCAGTACTTC	CAWSPGETQYF
TRBD2	-	TRBV10-2	TRBJ2-1	TGCGCCAGTACTAGCGGGGGGCTGGGGTTCTTC	CASTSGGLGFF
-	-	TRBV19	TRBJ1-2	TGTGCCAGTAGTCCAGGGACTCGAAACTATGGCTACACCTTC	CASSPGTRNYGYTF
TRBD1	-	TRBV25-1	TRBJ1-1	TGTGCCAGCACGGGACAGGGGATTATGAACACTGAAGCTTTCTTT	CASTGQGIMNTEAFF
TRBD2	-	TRBV28	TRBJ2-7	TGTGCCAGCAGTTTAGGGACCGGGGGGGCCTACGAGCAGTACTTC	CASSLGTGGAYEQYF
TRBD1	-	TRBV11-3	TRBJ1-4	TGTGCCAGCAGCTTGTCGACAGGGGGCGGTTCTAATGAAAAACTGTTTTTT	CASSLSTGGGSNEKLFF
-	-	TRBV7-3	TRBJ1-1	TGTGCCAGCAGCCCCACGGGACAGAACACTGAAGCTTTCTTT	CASSPTGQNTEAFF
-	-	TRBV11-2	TRBJ2-1	TGTGCCAGCAGCTTTTATTACGGGAGCTCCTACAATGAGCAGTTCTTC	CASSFYYGSSYNEQFF
TRBD1	-	TRBV30	TRBJ2-5	TGTGCCTGGAGAAGACAGGGTGTCGACGGGACCCAGTACTTC	CAWRRQGVDGTQYF
TRBD1	-	TRBV4-1	TRBJ1-5	TGCGCCAGCAGCCAAGACAGTCCCGGGACAGGGATCAATCAGCCCCAGCATTTT	CASSQDSPGTGINQPQHF
-	-	TRBV19	TRBJ1-1	TGTGCCAGTAGGGGCCAGATGAACACTGAAGCTTTCTTT	CASRGQMNTEAFF
TRBD2	-	TRBV6-5	TRBJ2-3	TGTGCCAGCCGGGGGGCAGATACGCAGTATTTT	CASRGADTQYF
TRBD1	once	TRBV28	TRBJ1-5	TGTGCCAGCAGTTTAGATGGGACAGGAGGAACTCAGCCCCAGCATTTT	CASSLDGTGGTQPQHF
-	once	TRBV6-2/TRBV6-3	TRBJ1-5	TGTGCCAGCAGTTACATGGGGGCTCAACTTTCTCATCAGCCCCAGCATTTT	CASSYMGAQLSHQPQHF
-	-	TRBV7-2	TRBJ2-5	TGTGCCAGCAGCTCACCAGGGTGGCGGGAGACCCAGTACTTC	CASSSPGWRETQYF
TRBD2	-	TRBV28	TRBJ2-1	TGTGCCAGCAGTTTTGGACTAGCCCACAATGAGCAGTTCTTC	CASSFGLAHNEQFF
-	-	TRBV19	TRBJ2-4	TGTGCCAGTAGCAACATCCTAGGGGACTTAACCAAAAACATTCAGTACTTC	CASSNILGDLTKNIQYF
-	-	TRBV7-9	TRBJ2-2	TGTGCCAGCAGCTTAGCCGGGACCGGGGAGCTGTTTTTT	CASSLAGTGELFF
TRBD2	-	TRBV3-1/TRBV3-2	TRBJ2-1	TGTGCCAGCAGAGCGACTAGCGGGAGAGGGGGTGAGCAGTTCTTC	CASRATSGRGGEQFF
-	-	TRBV28	TRBJ1-2	TGTGCCAGCAGTTTGACAGGCGCTGCTTTCTATGGCTACACCTTC	CASSLTGAAFYGYTF
-	-	TRBV7-4	TRBJ1-4	TGTGCCAGCAGCTGGACAGCTAATGAAAAACTGTTTTTT	CASSWTANEKLFF
-	-	TRBV28	TRBJ1-1	TGTGCCAGCAGTCCCTTCCGACTCGACACTGAAGCTTTCTTT	CASSPFRLDTEAFF
-	-	TRBV25-1	TRBJ1-1	TGTGCCAGCAGTGATACAGGGCAAGGTGTTGAAGCTTTCTTT	CASSDTGQGVEAFF